A single T cell receptor beta chain is shown here with its context. Trimming left V 2 bases short and J 3 bases short, with 13 bases between. CDR1 and CDR2 (germline): MNHEY, SMNVEV (reference sequence). The CDR3 spans 15 residues. The data were obtained in a study of blood T cell repertoires in COVID-19. In the authors' methods: Reference gene primers were amplified, and this amplification served to estimate nucleated cell counts. Clones were sequenced by immunoSEQ multiplex PCR, and TCRdb holds only the in-frame ones, with some missing. The V and J calls and the clone size are those of that table, but D and trimming were determined from the DNA. The sample shows nearly 250,000 clones, 70% to 90% of them seen only once.

The sequencing sample was made of PBMCs or T cells enriched from blood (not recorded which). The rearrangement uses TRBV27 and TRBJ1-1, with D tentatively TRBD1 (5 bases). The TCR sequence derives from a man over 45 who had been exposed to COVID-19. As DNA, the CDR3 is TGTGCCAGCAGTTTACAGCGGGGCCGCGACACTGAAGCTTTCTTT. Encoded protein: CASSLQRGRDTEAFF.